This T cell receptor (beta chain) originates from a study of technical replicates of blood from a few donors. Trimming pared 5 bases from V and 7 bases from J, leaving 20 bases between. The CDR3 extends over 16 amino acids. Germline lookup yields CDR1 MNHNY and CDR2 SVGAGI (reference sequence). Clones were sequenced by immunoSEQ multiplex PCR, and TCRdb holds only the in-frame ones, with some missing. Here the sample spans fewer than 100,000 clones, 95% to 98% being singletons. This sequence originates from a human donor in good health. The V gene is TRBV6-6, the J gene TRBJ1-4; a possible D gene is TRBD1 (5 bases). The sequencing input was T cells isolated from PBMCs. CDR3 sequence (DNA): TGTGCCAGCAGTCCGCAGGACACCGCATCGGCTGAAAAACTGTTTTTT. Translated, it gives CASSPQDTASAEKLFF.